This T cell receptor (beta chain) derives from a study of immunodeficiency (dated by TCRdb to about 2019). At the level of the whole study: The repertoires were analyzed to search for VDJ recombination defects and oligoclonality. Broad study findings and their caveats: CD4+ T cell V-J pairing and productive entropy appeared similar between patients and controls. Based on top-100 and total clonotype frequencies, severe oligoclonality showed up in patient CD8+ T cells, whereas patient CD4+ T cells did not show severe oligoclonality. In the entropy comparisons of patients against healthy controls, patients were shown as n=3 (open circles), and an effect of thymic development was suggested only as a possibility.

CD3+CD4+ T cells were sorted from fresh PBMCs before TCR sequencing. Genomic DNA was extracted using the QIAamp DNA Blood Mini Kit and was submitted for immunoSEQ repertoire analysis. Multiplex PCR was used to amplify CDR3 regions from a standard amount of genomic DNA template. An Illumina platform was used to sequence the PCR products. Regarding the original processing steps: Sequences were mapped to a reference, using V, D and J gene definitions from IMGT. To eliminate PCR and sequencing errors, a nearest-neighbor clustering algorithm combined closely related sequences. V, D and J usage was analyzed in productive unique and total sequences using ImmunoSEQ Analyzer tools and R version 3.6.1. In its TCRdb copy, this immuneACCESS table keeps in-frame sequences only and misses some clones. Where compared with another copy, unresolved V genes explain less than half of these, and the others have no known cause. D and trimming come from the DNA, and the V and J calls and clone size come from that table. The sample table contains roughly 1,400 clones; only one count was recorded for 90% to 97% of them. 1.2% of the sample goes to the ten largest clones.

V is cut by 1 base and J by 1 base, and the space between the germline ends is 14 bases. Via the germline V gene, CDR1 is KGHSH and CDR2 LQKENI. Taken from cysteine to phenylalanine, the CDR3 has 18 residues. Only the CDR3 DNA is retained, 54 bases long and in frame from the first base. Note on this clone: No cognate antigen has been identified for it. No clone much larger than this one lies a single base away; base qualities are absent.

The sequence is built from TRBV18 and TRBJ2-6, with the identity of the D gene unclear. The receptor was isolated from a girl aged 2 to 10. The material sequenced was CD4+ T cells from blood. The CDR3 reads CASSPRPILGSGANVLTF. The base sequence is TGTGCCAGCTCACCACGACCAATTCTGGGATCTGGGGCCAACGTCCTGACTTTC.